The 16 T cell receptor beta chains given below trace back to one sample, sequenced in a study of blood T cell repertoires in COVID-19. Using immunoSEQ multiplex PCR, the repertoire was profiled, and TCRdb retains in-frame clones only, with some absent. The sample holds around 46,000 clones, roughly 82% seen once. The sequenced sample consisted of peripheral blood. These receptors all stem from a man between 40 and 49 years old with acute or convalescent COVID-19.

J is TRBJ2-2 and V is TRBV19; possibly TRBD1 for D (6 bases). Per germline, CDR1 LNHDA and CDR2 SQIVND (reference sequence). The V and J ends lost 2 bases and 4 bases respectively, with 11 bases between them. CDR3 length: 15 amino acids. The CDR3 region has the DNA TGTGCCAGTAGTATATCAGGGGCGGGCACCGGGGAGCTGTTTTTT. Residues: CASSISGAGTGELFF.

The genes are TRBV12-3 or TRBV12-4 and TRBJ1-5; D unclear. There are 12 residues in the CDR3. V was pared by 5 bases and J by 4 bases, with 6 bases between. CDR3 nucleotides: TGTGCCAGCAGTCCCGGTAATCAGCCCCAGCATTTT. Its translation is CASSPGNQPQHF.

The DNA for the CDR3 is TGCAGTGTCCCGGACTATGGCTACACCTTC. It codes for CSVPDYGYTF. This chain connects TRBV20-1 to TRBJ1-2; D gene unclear. Looked up from germline, CDR1 is DFQATT and CDR2 is SNEGSKA (reference sequence). The V and J ends lost 7 bases and 3 bases respectively, with 6 bases between them. The CDR3 extends over 10 amino acids.

This rearrangement joins TRBV9 to TRBJ2-7, with 11 bases that match TRBD1. The germline gives CDR1 SGDLS, CDR2 YYNGEE. This CDR3 has 16 amino acids. The trim removed 4 bases at V and 0 bases at J, leaving 6 bases unmatched. The DNA of the CDR3 is TGTGCCAGCAGCCCACGGGACAGGGGGACCTCCTACGAGCAGTACTTC. This gives the protein CASSPRDRGTSYEQYF.

This chain links TRBV19 with TRBJ1-6; no firm D call. This CDR3 has 13 amino acids. The V and J ends lost 5 bases and 9 bases respectively, with 11 bases between them. CDR1 and CDR2 from the germline V gene are LNHDA and SQIVND (reference sequence). The CDR3 loop is CASSLTIFSPLHF. The CDR3 DNA follows: TGTGCCAGTAGTCTAACCATTTTTTCACCCCTCCACTTT. Complete variable domain (other parts from reference TRBV19 and TRBJ1-6): DGGITQSPKYLFRKEGQNVTLSCEQNLNHDAMYWYRQDPGQGLRLIYYSQIVNDFQKGDIAEGYSVSREKKESFPLTVTSAQKNPTAFYLCASSLTIFSPLHFGNGTRLTVT.

This clone was counted a single time. This chain connects TRBV7-2 to TRBJ2-1, with 9 positions matching TRBD1. This CDR3 has 17 amino acids. Looked up from germline, CDR1 is SGHTA and CDR2 is FQGNSA. V lost 7 bases and J lost 4; bases outside the gene matches: 14. DNA of the CDR3: TGTGCCAGCACGATAGGACAGGGGAGGCTCGAGTACAATGAGCAGTTCTTC. This translates into CASTIGQGRLEYNEQFF.

This chain joins TRBV5-1 and TRBJ1-1; tentatively, D is TRBD1 (6 bases). CDR1 and CDR2 (germline): SGHRS, YFSETQ. The V end was cut by 0 bases, the J end by 7 bases, with 10 bases between. The CDR3 is 13 amino acids. Here the CDR3 DNA reads TGCGCCAGCAGCTTGGTCAGGGGAAATGAAGCTTTCTTT. Protein: CASSLVRGNEAFF.

This chain connects TRBV6-1 to TRBJ1-5; D gene ambiguous. CDR3 length: 14 amino acids. The V gene's germline CDR1 is MNHNS and CDR2 SASEGT. Trimming took off 4 bases at V and 6 bases at J, with 13 bases between the two ends. The CDR3 DNA follows: TGTGCCAGCAGTGCGTCCCGGGGTGGTCAGCCCCAGCATTTT. The encoded protein is CASSASRGGQPQHF.

This chain links TRBV24-1 with TRBJ2-2, with 7 bases that match TRBD2. Germline lookup yields CDR1 KGHDR and CDR2 SFDVKD. V trimming: 0 bases; J trimming: 7 bases; junction bases outside the gene matches: 7. The CDR3 covers 16 residues. DNA of the CDR3: TGTGCCACCAGTGATTTGCAGTCGGGGAGGGGCGGGGAGCTGTTTTTT. It specifies CATSDLQSGRGGELFF.

The genes are TRBV2 and TRBJ2-3, with 8 bases fitting TRBD2. Germline CDR1 is SNHLY and CDR2 is FYNNEI. The CDR3 loop spans 13 amino acids. The V and J ends lost 6 bases and 11 bases, in that order; junction bases with no gene match: 10. The CDR3 DNA sequence: TGTGCCAGCAGAGCAACAGCGGGGGACGGGCAGTATTTT. Translating it yields CASRATAGDGQYF.

V usage is TRBV11-3 and J usage is TRBJ2-1; TRBD1 matches at 10 bases. The CDR3 contains 16 residues. Germline trimming cut 5 bases from V and 6 bases from J; bases unmatched to any gene: 10. CDR1 and CDR2 (germline): SGHNT, YENEEA. CDR3 loop: CASSEGGTGALNEQFF. Here the CDR3 DNA reads TGTGCCAGCAGCGAAGGGGGGACAGGGGCCCTCAATGAGCAGTTCTTC.

The V gene is TRBV19, the J gene TRBJ1-1; perhaps TRBD1 as D (6 bases). The germline CDR1 and CDR2 sequences are LNHDA and SQIVND (reference sequence). This CDR3 has 15 residues. V gave up 7 bases and J gave up 0 bases, with 15 bases separating them. Written as DNA, the CDR3 is TGTGCCAGTACCACGGGGACACTCCTGAACACTGAAGCTTTCTTT. This codes for CASTTGTLLNTEAFF.

The chain employs TRBV7-9 and TRBJ1-2, with D maybe TRBD1 (5 bases). The ends were cut back, 1 base at V and 6 bases at J, with 12 bases in the middle. CDR1 is SEHNR and CDR2 is FQNEAQ in the germline V gene (reference sequence). CDR3 length equals 14 residues. CDR3 sequence: CASSLVTTADGYTF. As DNA, the CDR3 is TGTGCCAGCAGCTTAGTAACGACAGCCGATGGCTACACCTTC.

V usage is TRBV7-8 and J usage is TRBJ1-3; weak D call: TRBD1 (5 bases). Germline CDR1 and CDR2: SGHVS and FQNEAQ. The CDR3 extends over 15 amino acids. V shed 7 bases and J shed 0 bases, with 13 bases lying between them. This CDR3 is CASNDGGSSGNTIYF. DNA for the CDR3: TGTGCCAGCAATGATGGGGGGAGCTCTGGAAACACCATATATTTT.

The chain employs TRBV7-9 and TRBJ1-4; the match to TRBD1 covers 12 bases. The germline V gene encodes CDR1 SEHNR and CDR2 FQNEAQ (reference sequence). The junction had 6 bases not matched to a gene; V was cut back by 5 bases and J by 8 bases. This CDR3 has 15 amino acids. The CDR3 DNA follows: TGTGCCAGCAGCCCGGGACAGGGGGCACGGGAAAAACTGTTTTTT. Encoded protein: CASSPGQGAREKLFF. Together with reference TRBV7-9 and TRBJ1-4, the CDR3 gives the full variable domain: DTGVSQNPRHKITKRGQNVTFRCDPISEHNRLYWYRQTLGQGPEFLTYFQNEAQLEKSRLLSDRFSAERPKGSFSTLEIQRTEQGDSAMYLCASSPGQGAREKLFFGSGTQLSVL.

V usage is TRBV18 and J usage is TRBJ1-3, with TRBD1 as a possible D gene (5 bases). Germline CDR1 and CDR2: KGHSH and LQKENI. V was clipped by 5 bases and J by 2 bases, with 10 bases between them. The CDR3 runs to 14 residues. The CDR3 DNA reads as TGTGCCAGCTCAGGGGCGCTAACTGGAAACACCATATATTTT. It encodes CASSGALTGNTIYF. The whole variable domain, remainder taken from reference TRBV18 and TRBJ1-3, is NAGVMQNPRHLVRRRGQEARLRCSPMKGHSHVYWYRQLPEEGLKFMVYLQKENIIDESGMPKERFSAEFPKEGPSILRIQQVVRGDSAAYFCASSGALTGNTIYFGEGSWLTVV.